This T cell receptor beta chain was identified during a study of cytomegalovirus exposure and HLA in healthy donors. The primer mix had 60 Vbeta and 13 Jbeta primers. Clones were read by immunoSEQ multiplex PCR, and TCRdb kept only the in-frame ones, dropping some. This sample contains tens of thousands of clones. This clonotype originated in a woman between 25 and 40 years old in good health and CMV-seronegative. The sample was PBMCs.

In nucleotides, the CDR3 is TGTGCCAGCAGCCTCCGGACAGCTTCTAACTATGGCTACACCTTC. It encodes CASSLRTASNYGYTF. J is TRBJ1-2 and V is TRBV9, with D possibly TRBD1 on 6 matching bases. This CDR3 is 15 amino acids long. Trimming pared 4 bases from V and 0 bases from J, leaving 13 bases between. CDR1 is SGDLS, CDR2 YYNGEE, per germline. Based on the CDR3 plus reference TRBV9 and TRBJ1-2, the full variable domain is DSGVTQTPKHLITATGQRVTLRCSPRSGDLSVYWYQQSLDQGLQFLIQYYNGEERAKGNILERFSAQQFPDLHSELNLSSLELGDSALYFCASSLRTASNYGYTFGSGTRLTVV.